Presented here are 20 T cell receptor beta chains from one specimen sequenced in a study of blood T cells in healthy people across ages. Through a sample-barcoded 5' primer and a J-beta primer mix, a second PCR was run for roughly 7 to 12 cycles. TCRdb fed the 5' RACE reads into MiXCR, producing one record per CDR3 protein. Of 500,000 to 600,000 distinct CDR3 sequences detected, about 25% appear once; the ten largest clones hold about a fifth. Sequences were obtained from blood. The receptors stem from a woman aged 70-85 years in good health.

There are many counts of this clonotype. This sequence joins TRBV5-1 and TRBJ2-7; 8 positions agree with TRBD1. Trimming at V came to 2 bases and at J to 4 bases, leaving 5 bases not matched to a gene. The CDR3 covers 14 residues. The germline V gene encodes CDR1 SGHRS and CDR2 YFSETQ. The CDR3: CASSFTGQGYEQYF. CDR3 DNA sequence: TGCGCCAGCAGCTTTACAGGACAGGGTTACGAGCAGTACTTC.

The CDR3 bases are TGTGCCAGCAGCCAACGCCCTAATACGAGGGAAGGGGGCGATGGCTACACCTTC. This translates into CASSQRPNTREGGDGYTF. The V and J genes are TRBV3-1 and TRBJ1-2; TRBD1 matches at 7 bases. The CDR3 consists of 18 residues. With V trimmed by 2 bases and J by 6 bases, 18 bases remained unmatched. Germline CDR1 is LGHDT and CDR2 is YNNKEL (reference sequence). The whole variable domain, filled in from reference TRBV3-1 and TRBJ1-2, reads DTAVSQTPKYLVTQMGNDKSIKCEQNLGHDTMYWYKQDSKKFLKIMFSYNNKELIINETVPNRFSPKSPDKAHLNLHINSLELGDSAVYFCASSQRPNTREGGDGYTFGSGTRLTVV.

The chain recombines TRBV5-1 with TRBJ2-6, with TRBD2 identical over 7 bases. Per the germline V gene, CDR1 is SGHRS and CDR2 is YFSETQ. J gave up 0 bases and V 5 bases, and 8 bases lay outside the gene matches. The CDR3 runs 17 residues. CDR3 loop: CASSPPGGTSGANVLTF. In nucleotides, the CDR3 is TGCGCCAGCAGTCCCCCGGGGGGAACCTCTGGGGCCAACGTCCTGACTTTC.

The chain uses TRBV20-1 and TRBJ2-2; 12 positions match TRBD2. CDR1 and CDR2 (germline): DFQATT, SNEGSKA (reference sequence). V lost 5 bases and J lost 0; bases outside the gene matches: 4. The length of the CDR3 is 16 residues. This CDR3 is CSALTSGGTNTGELFF. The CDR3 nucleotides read TGCAGTGCTCTGACTAGCGGGGGCACGAACACCGGGGAGCTGTTTTTT.

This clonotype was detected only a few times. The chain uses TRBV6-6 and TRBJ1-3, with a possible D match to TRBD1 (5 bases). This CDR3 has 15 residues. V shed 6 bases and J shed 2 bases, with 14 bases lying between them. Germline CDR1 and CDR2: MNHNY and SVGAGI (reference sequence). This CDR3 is CASRGGEQAGNTIYF. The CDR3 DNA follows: TGTGCCAGCAGGGGGGGAGAACAGGCTGGAAACACCATATATTTT.

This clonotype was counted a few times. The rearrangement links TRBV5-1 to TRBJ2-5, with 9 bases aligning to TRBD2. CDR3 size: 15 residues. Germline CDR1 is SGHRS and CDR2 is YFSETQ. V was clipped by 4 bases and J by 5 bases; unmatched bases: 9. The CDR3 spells CASSPGLATTETQYF. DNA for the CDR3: TGCGCCAGCAGCCCCGGACTAGCGACGACTGAGACCCAGTACTTC.

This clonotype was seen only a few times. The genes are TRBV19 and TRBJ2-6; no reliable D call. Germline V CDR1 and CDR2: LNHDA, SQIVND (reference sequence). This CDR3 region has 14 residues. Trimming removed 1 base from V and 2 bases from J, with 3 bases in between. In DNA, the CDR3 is TGTGCCAGTAGTATAGTCACTGGGGCCAACGTCCTGACTTTC. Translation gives CASSIVTGANVLTF.

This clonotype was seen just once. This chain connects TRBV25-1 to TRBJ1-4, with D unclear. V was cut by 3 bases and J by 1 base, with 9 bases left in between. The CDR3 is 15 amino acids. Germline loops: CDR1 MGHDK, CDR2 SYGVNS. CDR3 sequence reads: CASSEDIGTNEKLFF. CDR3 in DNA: TGTGCCAGCAGTGAGGATATAGGAACTAATGAAAAACTGTTTTTT.

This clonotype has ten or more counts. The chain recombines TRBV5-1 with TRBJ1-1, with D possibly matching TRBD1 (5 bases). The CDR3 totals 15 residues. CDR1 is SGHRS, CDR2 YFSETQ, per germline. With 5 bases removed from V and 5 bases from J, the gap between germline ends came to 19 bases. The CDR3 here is CASRDRPSDLTEAFF. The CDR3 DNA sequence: TGCGCCAGCAGAGACAGACCCTCGGATTTAACTGAAGCTTTCTTT. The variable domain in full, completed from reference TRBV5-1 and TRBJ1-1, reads KAGVTQTPRYLIKTRGQQVTLSCSPISGHRSVSWYQQTPGQGLQFLFEYFSETQRNKGNFPGRFSGRQFSNSRSEMNVSTLELGDSALYLCASRDRPSDLTEAFFGQGTRLTVV.

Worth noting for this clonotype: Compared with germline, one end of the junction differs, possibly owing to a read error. The CDR3 loop reads CASSQKAGENEQLF. DNA for the CDR3: TGCGCCAGCAGCCAAAAAGCGGGGGAGAATGAGCAGCTCTTC. This chain uses TRBV4-1 with TRBJ2-1, with TRBD2 matching over 8 bases. The CDR3 totals 14 residues. Germline CDR1 reads MGHRA; CDR2 reads YSYEKL.

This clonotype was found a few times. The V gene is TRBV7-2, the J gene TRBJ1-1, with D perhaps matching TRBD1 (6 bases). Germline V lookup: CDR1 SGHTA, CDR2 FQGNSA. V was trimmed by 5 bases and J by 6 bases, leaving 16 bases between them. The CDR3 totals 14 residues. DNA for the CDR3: TGTGCCAGCAGCGAACAGGGTTTTAGCGCTGAAGCTTTCTTT. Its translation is CASSEQGFSAEAFF.

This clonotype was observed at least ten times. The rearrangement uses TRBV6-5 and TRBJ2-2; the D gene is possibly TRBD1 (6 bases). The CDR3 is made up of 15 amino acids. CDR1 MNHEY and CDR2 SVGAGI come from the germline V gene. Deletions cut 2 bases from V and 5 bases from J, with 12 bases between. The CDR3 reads CASSYLGAGTGELFF. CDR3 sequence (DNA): TGTGCCAGCAGTTACCTGGGGGCGGGTACCGGGGAGCTGTTTTTT.

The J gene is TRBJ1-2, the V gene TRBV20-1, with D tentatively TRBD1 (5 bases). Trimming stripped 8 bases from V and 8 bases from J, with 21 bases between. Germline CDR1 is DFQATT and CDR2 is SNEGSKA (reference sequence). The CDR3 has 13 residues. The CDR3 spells CSFSFGTPGGYTF. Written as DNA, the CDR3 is TGCAGTTTTTCCTTTGGGACCCCGGGAGGCTACACCTTC.

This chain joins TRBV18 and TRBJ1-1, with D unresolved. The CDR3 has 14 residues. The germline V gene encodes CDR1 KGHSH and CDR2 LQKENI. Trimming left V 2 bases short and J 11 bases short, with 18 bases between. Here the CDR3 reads CASSPSLRPTVAFF. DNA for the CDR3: TGTGCCAGCTCACCATCTCTCAGGCCTACAGTGGCTTTCTTT.

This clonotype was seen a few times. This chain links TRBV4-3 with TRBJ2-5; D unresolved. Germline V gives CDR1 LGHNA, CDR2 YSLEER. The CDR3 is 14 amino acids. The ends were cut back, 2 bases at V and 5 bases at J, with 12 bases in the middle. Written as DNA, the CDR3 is TGCGCCAGCAGCCAATTCCCCGCAGGCGAGACCCAGTACTTC. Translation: CASSQFPAGETQYF.

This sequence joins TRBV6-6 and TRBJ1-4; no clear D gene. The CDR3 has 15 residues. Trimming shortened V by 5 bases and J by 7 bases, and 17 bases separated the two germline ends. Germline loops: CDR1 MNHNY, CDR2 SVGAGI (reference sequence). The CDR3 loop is CASSPDPPWREKLFF. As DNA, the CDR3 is TGTGCCAGCAGTCCGGACCCTCCGTGGCGTGAAAAACTGTTTTTT.

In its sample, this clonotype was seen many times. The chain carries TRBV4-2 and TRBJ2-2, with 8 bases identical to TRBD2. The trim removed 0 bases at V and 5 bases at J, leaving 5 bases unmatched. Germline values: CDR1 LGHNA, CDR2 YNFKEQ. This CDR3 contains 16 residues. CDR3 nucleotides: TGTGCCAGCAGCCAAGATCGGGAGGGCAGGACCGGGGAGCTGTTTTTT. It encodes CASSQDREGRTGELFF.

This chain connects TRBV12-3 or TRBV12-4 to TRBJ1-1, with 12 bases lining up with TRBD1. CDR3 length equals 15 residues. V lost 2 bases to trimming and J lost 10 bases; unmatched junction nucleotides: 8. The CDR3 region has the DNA TGTGCCAGCAGTTTATCTACCGGGACAGGGGGCTTAGCTTTCTTT. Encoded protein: CASSLSTGTGGLAFF.

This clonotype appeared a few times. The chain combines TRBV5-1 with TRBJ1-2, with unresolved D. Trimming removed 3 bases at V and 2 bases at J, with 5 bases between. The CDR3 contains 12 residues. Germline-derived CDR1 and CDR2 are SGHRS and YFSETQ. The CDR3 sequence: CASSSDNYGYTF. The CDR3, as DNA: TGCGCCAGCAGCTCGGACAACTATGGCTACACCTTC.

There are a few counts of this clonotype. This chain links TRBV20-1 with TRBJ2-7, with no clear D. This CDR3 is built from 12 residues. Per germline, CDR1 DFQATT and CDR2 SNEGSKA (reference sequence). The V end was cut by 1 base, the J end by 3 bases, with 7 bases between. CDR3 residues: CSARVKGYEQYF. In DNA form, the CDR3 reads TGCAGTGCTAGAGTTAAGGGCTACGAGCAGTACTTC.